The 23 T cell receptor beta chains reported below all come from one sample, sequenced in a study of early T cells in non-severe SARS-CoV-2 infection. One entry per CDR3 protein results from TCRdb running MiXCR on the 5' RACE reads. The sample lists 50,000 to 60,000 distinct CDR3 sequences; about 7.1% were seen once. The sequenced sample was whole blood, obtained at baseline. The source is an adult who was a healthcare worker with PCR-confirmed SARS-CoV-2 infection or an uninfected control (not recorded which).

This clonotype was detected many times. The chain carries TRBV24-1 and TRBJ2-1, with 7 bases identical to TRBD1. V shed 5 bases, J shed 7 bases, and the junction held 19 bases outside the gene matches. The germline CDR1 and CDR2 sequences are KGHDR and SFDVKD. The CDR3 is made up of 18 amino acids. The DNA of the CDR3 is TGTGCCACCAGTGGCAATCCCGGCTGGCAGGACAGGACAAATGAGCAGTTCTTC. Protein sequence: CATSGNPGWQDRTNEQFF.

At least ten counts were recorded for this clonotype. The rearrangement joins TRBV7-2 to TRBJ2-7, with D perhaps TRBD2 (6 bases). Germline V CDR1 and CDR2: SGHTA, FQGNSA. This CDR3 contains 13 residues. V was clipped by 6 bases and J by 12 bases, with 21 bases between them. CDR3 sequence: CASSPGVRRAAYF. CDR3 in DNA: TGTGCCAGCAGTCCGGGGGTAAGGCGTGCTGCGTACTTC.

This clonotype was seen many times. The gene calls are TRBV7-2 and TRBJ2-4; 8 bases map to TRBD2. V shed 2 bases, J shed 5 bases, and the junction held 5 bases outside the gene matches. The CDR3 is 15 amino acids. Per the germline V gene, CDR1 is SGHTA and CDR2 is FQGNSA. This chain's CDR3 is CASSLQYGGENIQYF. CDR3 DNA sequence: TGTGCCAGCAGCTTACAATACGGGGGGGAAAACATTCAGTACTTC.

This rearrangement joins TRBV29-1 to TRBJ1-1; D gene ambiguous. Trimming removed 5 bases at V and 5 bases at J, with 6 bases between. The CDR3 totals 10 residues. Germline values: CDR1 SQVTM, CDR2 ANQGSEA. As DNA, the CDR3 is TGCAGCGTTCCGGGGACTGAAGCTTTCTTT. Translated: CSVPGTEAFF.

This clonotype was observed many times. The CDR3 sequence: CASSYERGITYEQYF. For the CDR3, the DNA is TGTGCCAGCAGTTACGAGCGGGGAATTACCTACGAGCAGTACTTC. The chain carries TRBV6-2 or TRBV6-3 and TRBJ2-7, with 7 positions matching TRBD2. There are 15 residues in the CDR3. Germline V gene lookup returns CDR1 MNHEY and CDR2 SVGEGT. Germline trimming cut 2 bases from V and 2 bases from J; bases unmatched to any gene: 6.

The chain couples TRBV13 to TRBJ2-1; 7 nucleotides line up with TRBD2. Germline V gene data show CDR1 as PRHDT and CDR2 as FYEKMQ (reference sequence). The CDR3 is 15 residues long. V was clipped by 5 bases and J by 3 bases; unmatched bases: 7. DNA for the CDR3: TGTGCCAGCAGCGTCCGGACTAGTGGCTACAATGAGCAGTTCTTC. Amino acid sequence: CASSVRTSGYNEQFF.

This clonotype was observed a few times. In nucleotides, the CDR3 is TGTGCCAGCAGTCTCGGACAGGAGGGAGCTTTCTTT. It yields the protein CASSLGQEGAFF. The chain couples TRBV2 to TRBJ1-1, with 7 bases that match TRBD1. In germline, CDR1 is SNHLY, CDR2 FYNNEI. V gave up 5 bases and J gave up 10 bases; unmatched junction bases: 7. This CDR3 has 12 residues.

This clonotype appeared a few times. This chain connects TRBV7-9 to TRBJ1-2; D is undetermined. Germline loops: CDR1 SEHNR, CDR2 FQNEAQ (reference sequence). The CDR3 length is 13 residues. V was shortened by 5 bases and J by 5 bases, with 12 bases between the two germline ends. The CDR3 protein is CASSSAATYGYTF. Here the CDR3 DNA reads TGTGCCAGCAGCAGCGCAGCGACTTATGGCTACACCTTC.

V usage is TRBV10-1 and J usage is TRBJ2-7, with 7 nucleotides matching TRBD1. There are 14 residues in the CDR3. From germline, CDR1 is WNHNN and CDR2 SYGVQD (reference sequence). After removal of 6 bases from V and 3 bases from J, the junction contained 8 bases not matched to a gene. The CDR3 region has the DNA TGCGCCAGCAGCGAGGGACAGAACTACTACGAGCAGTACTTC. Its translation is CASSEGQNYYEQYF.

This clonotype was recorded many times. The rearrangement uses TRBV6-2 or TRBV6-3 and TRBJ1-1, with 8 bases lining up with TRBD1. Germline CDR1 is MNHEY and CDR2 is SVGEGT. The CDR3 loop spans 15 amino acids. The J segment lost 4 bases and the V segment lost 2 bases, leaving 6 bases of the junction unmatched. The CDR3 here is CASSYTGGVGTEAFF. In DNA form, the CDR3 reads TGTGCCAGCAGTTACACAGGGGGAGTAGGCACTGAAGCTTTCTTT.

This clonotype was seen only a few times. The chain uses TRBV4-2 and TRBJ1-5; maybe TRBD1 (5 bases). The germline V and J ends were trimmed by 4 bases and 4 bases, with 8 bases remaining between them. CDR1 is LGHNA and CDR2 is YNFKEQ in the germline V gene. The CDR3 has 13 amino acids. CDR3 in DNA: TGTGCCAGCAGCCCAGGGTGGAATCAGCCCCAGCATTTT. Translation gives CASSPGWNQPQHF.

In its sample, this clonotype was seen a few times. This CDR3 reads CSVEVSGGITGELFF. The DNA for the CDR3 is TGCAGCGTTGAAGTGAGCGGGGGTATAACCGGGGAGCTGTTTTTT. The chain employs TRBV29-1 and TRBJ2-2; 8 bases are a match to TRBD2. V dropped 1 base and J dropped 5; count of bases not matched to a gene: 6. Germline V gene data show CDR1 as SQVTM and CDR2 as ANQGSEA. The CDR3 length is 15 residues.

This clonotype has more than one count but fewer than ten. This sequence joins TRBV12-3 or TRBV12-4 and TRBJ1-2; 8 positions match TRBD1. Losses at the gene ends were 5 bases for V and 0 bases for J; bases not matched to a gene: 8. The CDR3 has 16 residues. The CDR3 sequence is CASSSTGTGANYGYTF. The CDR3 DNA reads TGTGCCAGCAGTAGTACCGGGACAGGAGCTAACTATGGCTACACCTTC.

Many counts were recorded for this clonotype. This chain links TRBV28 with TRBJ2-5, with 8 bases fitting TRBD2. The CDR3 has 15 amino acids. The V gene's germline CDR1 is MDHEN and CDR2 SYDVKM. The J segment lost 5 bases and the V segment lost 4 bases, leaving 9 bases of the junction unmatched. CDR3 DNA sequence: TGTGCCAGCAGTTCGACTAGCGCGGGGGAGGAGACCCAGTACTTC. Its translation: CASSSTSAGEETQYF.

The chain carries TRBV10-3 and TRBJ1-1; D is ambiguous. Trimming pared 7 bases from V and 1 base from J, leaving 16 bases between. This CDR3 region has 15 residues. Per germline, CDR1 ENHRY and CDR2 SYGVKD. This chain's CDR3 is CAIKGGPGQNTEAFF. The CDR3 nucleotides are TGTGCCATCAAGGGCGGGCCAGGCCAGAACACTGAAGCTTTCTTT.

This clonotype showed up just a few times. The genes are TRBV28 and TRBJ1-5; tentative D call: TRBD1 (6 bases). CDR3 length: 14 amino acids. Germline CDR1 MDHEN, CDR2 SYDVKM. The V end lost 3 bases, the J end lost 4 bases, and 10 bases lay between the germline ends. CDR3 in amino acids: CASSFTGPNQPQHF. CDR3 sequence (DNA): TGTGCCAGCAGTTTTACAGGGCCGAATCAGCCCCAGCATTTT.

This clonotype was picked up many times. The chain carries TRBV6-6 and TRBJ2-1; no reliable D call. This CDR3 is built from 15 residues. Per germline, CDR1 MNHNY and CDR2 SVGAGI (reference sequence). Trimming shortened V by 5 bases and J by 1 base, and 12 bases separated the two germline ends. The CDR3 sequence is CASSPRSSSYNEQFF. Written as DNA, the CDR3 is TGTGCCAGCAGTCCCCGGTCCTCTTCCTACAATGAGCAGTTCTTC.

This clonotype was counted at least ten times. The V gene is TRBV28, the J gene TRBJ2-5, with TRBD1 as a possible D gene (5 bases). This CDR3 is built from 13 residues. Looked up from germline, CDR1 is MDHEN and CDR2 is SYDVKM. The V end was cut by 3 bases, the J end by 5 bases, with 10 bases between. CDR3 residues: CASSLSGHETQYF. The CDR3 nucleotides read TGTGCCAGCAGTTTGTCAGGGCACGAGACCCAGTACTTC.

The chain has TRBV15 and TRBJ2-1; 14 bases map to TRBD2. The CDR3 totals 15 residues. Germline-derived CDR1 and CDR2 are LNHNV and YYDKDF (reference sequence). V was clipped by 5 bases and J by 4 bases; unmatched bases: 1. This CDR3 reads CATSGTSGGYNEQFF. The CDR3 DNA reads TGTGCCACCAGCGGGACTAGCGGGGGATACAATGAGCAGTTCTTC.

The gene calls are TRBV28 and TRBJ1-2; unclear D gene. V gave up 3 bases and J gave up 2 bases, with 13 bases separating them. Per germline, CDR1 MDHEN and CDR2 SYDVKM. There are 15 residues in the CDR3. For the CDR3, the DNA is TGTGCCAGCAGTTTGACGGATCGCAGGAACTATGGCTACACCTTC. Translation gives CASSLTDRRNYGYTF.

This clonotype was observed many times. The V call is TRBV4-2, the J call TRBJ2-7; D unresolved. Trimming removed 0 bases from V and 3 bases from J, with 12 bases in between. Germline V lookup: CDR1 LGHNA, CDR2 YNFKEQ. The CDR3 extends over 15 amino acids. DNA of the CDR3: TGTGCCAGCAGCCAAGATGCACGGGCGTACTACGAGCAGTACTTC. It encodes CASSQDARAYYEQYF.

This clonotype was picked up a small number of times. The V and J genes are TRBV25-1 and TRBJ2-5; D is perhaps TRBD2 (5 bases). Germline loops: CDR1 MGHDK, CDR2 SYGVNS. The CDR3 sequence is 14 residues long. The V and J ends lost 0 bases and 4 bases respectively, with 9 bases between them. The CDR3 loop reads CASSEYLAGETQYF. DNA for the CDR3: TGTGCCAGCAGTGAATACCTAGCCGGAGAGACCCAGTACTTC.

This clonotype was recorded at least ten times. The V gene is TRBV6-1, the J gene TRBJ1-2, with 7 bases lining up with TRBD1. CDR3 size: 15 residues. With V trimmed by 6 bases and J by 7 bases, 14 bases remained unmatched. The germline V gene encodes CDR1 MNHNS and CDR2 SASEGT. The CDR3 here is CASRVTGTGVSGYTF. The CDR3 bases are TGTGCCAGCAGAGTGACAGGGACGGGGGTGAGTGGCTACACCTTC.